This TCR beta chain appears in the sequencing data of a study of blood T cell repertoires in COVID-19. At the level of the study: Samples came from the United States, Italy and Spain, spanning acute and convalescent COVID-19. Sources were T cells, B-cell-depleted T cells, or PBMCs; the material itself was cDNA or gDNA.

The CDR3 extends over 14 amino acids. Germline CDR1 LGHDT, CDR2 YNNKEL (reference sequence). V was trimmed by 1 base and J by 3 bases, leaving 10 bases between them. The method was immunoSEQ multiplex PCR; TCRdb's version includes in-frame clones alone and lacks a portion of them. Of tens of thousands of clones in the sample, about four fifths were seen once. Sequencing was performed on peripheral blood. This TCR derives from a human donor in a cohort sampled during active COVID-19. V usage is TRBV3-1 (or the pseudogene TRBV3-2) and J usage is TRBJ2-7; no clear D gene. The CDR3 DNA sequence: TGTGCCAGCAGCCAAGTCGTTAGCTTCTACGAGCAGTACTTC. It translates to CASSQVVSFYEQYF.